These 11 T cell receptor beta chains came from one sample sequenced in a study of molecular identifiers for immune sequencing clone quantification. TCRdb ran MiXCR on the PCR reads and lists one entry per CDR3 protein. The data hold about 640,000 distinct CDR3 sequences, with roughly 21% observed a single time. Sequenced: naive CD8+ T cells from blood, with Jurkat cell RNA spiked in. Specified subset: FACS-sorted CD8+CD4-CCR7+CD45RA+ naive T cells. Receptors originate from a human donor in good health. Some libraries in this study had Jurkat cell RNA spiked in.

Remarks on this clonotype: A much larger clone is a single base away; this may be a read error. This chain connects TRBV29-1 to TRBJ2-2; D ambiguous. With 4 bases removed from V and 1 base from J, the gap between germline ends came to 4 bases. Germline lookup yields CDR1 SQVTM and CDR2 ANQGSEA. This CDR3 spans 12 amino acids. This CDR3 is CSVVMNTGELFF. The CDR3 nucleotides are TGCAGCGTTGTCATGAACACCGGGGAGCTGTTTTTT.

Many counts were recorded for this clonotype. This chain joins TRBV27 and TRBJ2-3, with 8 bases identical to TRBD1. Germline V gene lookup returns CDR1 MNHEY and CDR2 SMNVEV (reference sequence). V gave up 6 bases and J gave up 2 bases; unmatched junction bases: 7. The CDR3 is 15 amino acids. The CDR3 DNA reads TGTGCCAGCAGGCAGGGGGCGGCCCCCACAGATACGCAGTATTTT. Its translation: CASRQGAAPTDTQYF.

There are many counts of this clonotype. The V and J genes are TRBV7-3 and TRBJ2-7; 10 bases are a match to TRBD1. Germline loops: CDR1 SGHTA, CDR2 FQGTGA. J lost 7 bases, V lost 2 bases, and 5 bases had no gene match. The CDR3 loop spans 14 amino acids. The CDR3 nucleotides read TGTGCCAGCAGCTTAGACAGGGGGCGAATGGAGCAGTACTTC. It is translated as CASSLDRGRMEQYF.

This clonotype has more than one count but fewer than ten. The chain recombines TRBV6-5 with TRBJ2-7; no clear D gene. Trimming stripped 2 bases from V and 2 bases from J, with 16 bases between. There are 16 residues in the CDR3. CDR1 is MNHEY and CDR2 is SVGAGI in the germline V gene. The CDR3 nucleotides read TGTGCCAGCAGTTACAGTAGGGATCGACCGCCCTACGAGCAGTACTTC. This encodes CASSYSRDRPPYEQYF.

This clonotype was counted many times. J is TRBJ1-4 and V is TRBV28; D gene uncertain. The CDR3 is made up of 16 amino acids. Germline-derived CDR1 and CDR2 are MDHEN and SYDVKM. Between the trimmed V and J ends, which lost 3 bases and 2 bases, there was a span of 13 bases. The DNA for the CDR3 is TGTGCCAGCAGTTTCCGACCGGGAGCCACTAATGAAAAACTGTTTTTT. Its protein is CASSFRPGATNEKLFF.

The chain uses TRBV6-4 and TRBJ2-5; tentatively, D is TRBD1 (5 bases). This CDR3 region has 13 residues. V was shortened by 8 bases and J by 5 bases, with 15 bases between the two germline ends. Germline V gene lookup returns CDR1 MRHNA and CDR2 SNTAGT. In DNA, the CDR3 is TGTGCCAGCGAGTCCGCAGGGAACGAGACCCAGTACTTC. It specifies CASESAGNETQYF.

This clonotype was counted ten times or more. The J gene is TRBJ2-3, the V gene TRBV20-1; a weak D match, TRBD1 (6 bases). Germline V lookup: CDR1 DFQATT, CDR2 SNEGSKA (reference sequence). Between the trimmed V and J ends, which lost 3 bases and 3 bases, there was a span of 7 bases. CDR3 size: 12 residues. Here the CDR3 DNA reads TGCAGTGCTAGCGACAGGACAGATACGCAGTATTTT. This encodes CSASDRTDTQYF.

For this clonotype: The missing conserved phenylalanine or tryptophan at the end of this CDR3 makes a read error likely. The rearrangement joins TRBV7-9 to TRBJ1-6; no clear D gene. Germline assignment: CDR1 SEHNR and CDR2 FQNEAQ (reference sequence). CDR3 size: 16 residues. V dropped 2 bases and J dropped 7 bases, with 15 bases sitting between them. CDR3 residues: CASSLSFSTNNSPLHL. Written as DNA, the CDR3 is TGTGCCAGCAGCTTATCCTTTTCCACGAACAATTCACCCCTCCACCTT.

This clonotype was observed many times. J is TRBJ2-5 and V is TRBV29-1; D call uncertain. The germline gives CDR1 SQVTM, CDR2 ANQGSEA. This CDR3 region has 14 residues. V lost 0 bases and J lost 5, with 13 bases in between. CDR3 bases: TGCAGCGTTGAAGATCTGACACCTCGGGAGACCCAGTACTTC. Its protein product is CSVEDLTPRETQYF. The full variable domain, rest sourced from reference TRBV29-1 and TRBJ2-5, is SAVISQKPSRDICQRGTSLTIQCQVDSQVTMMFWYRQQPGQSLTLIATANQGSEATYESGFVIDKFPISRPNLTFSTLTVSNMSPEDSSIYLCSVEDLTPRETQYFGPGTRLLVL.

This chain connects TRBV15 to TRBJ2-5, with D perhaps being TRBD1 or TRBD2 (7 bases each). The CDR3 runs to 16 residues. The germline V and J ends were trimmed by 7 bases and 4 bases, with 22 bases remaining between them. The germline CDR1 and CDR2 sequences are LNHNV and YYDKDF (reference sequence). The CDR3 is CATKLVETGRGETQYF. CDR3 nucleotides: TGTGCCACCAAATTGGTCGAGACAGGGAGGGGAGAGACCCAGTACTTC. Based on the CDR3 plus reference TRBV15 and TRBJ2-5, the full variable domain is DAMVIQNPRYQVTQFGKPVTLSCSQTLNHNVMYWYQQKSSQAPKLLFHYYDKDFNNEADTPDNFQSRRPNTSFCFLDIRSPGLGDTAMYLCATKLVETGRGETQYFGPGTRLLVL.

This clonotype has just a few counts. The chain employs TRBV5-6 and TRBJ2-3; possibly TRBD1 or TRBD2 for D (5 bases each). CDR1 and CDR2 (germline): SGHDT, YYEEEE. The CDR3 spans 14 residues. Trimming shortened V by 0 bases and J by 5 bases, and 10 bases separated the two germline ends. In DNA form, the CDR3 reads TGTGCCAGCAGCTTGGGGGGGTTTATAGATACGCAGTATTTT. It codes for CASSLGGFIDTQYF.